These T cell receptor beta chains were read from a single sample in a study of blood T cell repertoires in COVID-19. Method: immunoSEQ multiplex PCR; TCRdb's copy keeps in-frame clones and lacks some. The sample includes under 140,000 clones, 87% of them seen just once. Specimen: peripheral blood. The receptor set was obtained from a human donor in a cohort sampled during active COVID-19. Both conserved end residues are part of each CDR3.

v_call cdr3_aa
TRBV19 CASRGTGRGTGELFF
TRBV11-1 CASSPGVAGGRQFF
TRBV28 CASSLYRGQGTYEQYF
TRBV4-1 CASSPQLVRETQYF
TRBV5-1 CASSGGTGTYEQYF
TRBV5-4 CASSPTSLRGGTEAFF
TRBV28 CASSSGQERYGYTF
TRBV6-6 CASSYSSGWGPGELFF
TRBV19 CARHWTGRNTGELFF
TRBV5-8 CASSSLAIANTGELFF
TRBV4-1 CASSQDLTGRGLFTGELFF
TRBV10-3 CAISPGGAGTEAFF
TRBV4-3 CASSLDGRKTGELFF
TRBV10-3 CAISVIKEVTYTDTQYF
TRBV9 CASSPLAGGSYNEQFF
TRBV6-5 CASSRTGPHNYGYTF
TRBV6-2/TRBV6-3 CASSSRGASGGDYEQYF
TRBV9 CASSPRTSGSSHEQYF
TRBV7-2 CASSLGRGRSNEQFF
TRBV10-2 CASSESAGGYGYTF
TRBV5-1 CASTPKGGTGNEKLFF
TRBV13 CASSLNRGQPFF
TRBV19 CASSGDRNQPQHF
TRBV7-2 CASSEFSGSSQRHEQYF
TRBV30 CAWRAGIGTGPYSPLHF
TRBV2 CASSLPAGNSGNTIYF
TRBV28 CASASPNLQFF
TRBV10-3 CAISDRQQETQYF
TRBV7-9 CASSLATSGGASDTDTQYF
TRBV7-3 CASSLRREGYNEQFF
TRBV19 CASSTREGFYEQYF
TRBV6-5 CASSSNLGTANSPLHF
TRBV18 CASSPRGGGVYEQYF
TRBV28 CASRRATGEQYF
TRBV5-6 CASSLASTGPQGTQYF
TRBV4-3 CASSQGLARSSGELFF
TRBV7-3 CASSAQLAGGPSGELFF
TRBV25-1 CASSATVRGGRAYTQYF
TRBV4-3 CASSQVAADLAKNIQYF
TRBV6-4 CASSGSRDETQYF
TRBV28 CASSFGDRDFNEQFF
TRBV4-3 CASSQEGGETQYF
TRBV25-1 CASSPSHLDRSYEQYF
TRBV30 CAWRRGPGYGYTF
TRBV18 CASSEGQGAGYEQYF
TRBV19 CASSMGLAVVDTQYF
TRBV4-1 CASSHEDRVRIGYTF
TRBV30 CAWTHDWVSGANVLTF
TRBV27 CASRPGLGIDHEQFF
TRBV30 CASTGGAGNTIYF
TRBV11-2 CASSPRGRGSEAFF
TRBV6-2/TRBV6-3 CASSPGTRTLYNEQFF
TRBV19 CASSRDILNTEAFF
TRBV5-5 CASSLGQSNSGELFF
TRBV11-2 CASTAVRGEAFF